Here is one T cell receptor beta chain with its context. The antigen remains unidentified. The entry originates in a study of CD8 T cells in Susac syndrome. Random hexamers were used to reverse transcribe the RNA input (roughly 0.5 to 1 ug). It was immunoSEQ multiplex PCR that amplified TCR beta CDR3 across 54 Vbeta and 13 Jbeta. TCRdb used MiXCR to reprocess the immunoSEQ multiplex PCR reads, holding one entry per CDR3 protein. The sample contains some 77,000 distinct CDR3 sequences, just over 90% of which appear only once. Germline assignment: CDR1 SQVTM and CDR2 ANQGSEA. The CDR3 is made up of 12 amino acids. Trimming removed 7 bases from V and 4 bases from J, with 12 bases in between. Whole-study findings and limits: It was acknowledged by the study that relatively few individuals were included in its TCR sequencing and HLA analysis.

Sequencing used CD4+ T cells from PBMCs. This receptor was taken from a human donor with Susac syndrome. V and J are TRBV29-1 and TRBJ2-3; D is uncertain. As DNA, the CDR3 is TGCAGCGCTGCTGGGCCCTCAGATACGCAGTATTTT. Its translation is CSAAGPSDTQYF.